Listed below are T cell receptor beta chains from one sample, sequenced in a study of vaccination effects on CD4 cells after COVID-19. These TCRs are of unknown antigen specificity. Here immunoSEQ multiplex PCR was the method, and the copy in TCRdb shows in-frame clones only, minus some. The sample consists of about 28,000 clones, 55% to 75% of them appearing once. The sequencing here drew on CD4+ T cells from PBMCs cultured with HCoV-NL63 spike peptides, taken after COVID-19 vaccination. The receptor set was obtained from a human donor who received a COVID-19 vaccine. Both conserved end residues are part of each CDR3. Each record gives: V gene, clone size, J gene, D gene, CDR3 DNA, CDR3 protein. The D gene is left open where the match is weak. Size tells how often a clone was seen (once, few, many) or the class of an expanded clone, and some rows leave it out.

v_gene: TRBV11-2
abundance: -
j_gene: TRBJ2-7
d_gene: TRBD1
CDR3nt: TGTGCCAGCAGCCGCGAGACCGGGACAGGCACCTACGAGCAGTACTTC
CDR3aa: CASSRETGTGTYEQYF

v_gene: TRBV6-1
abundance: -
j_gene: TRBJ1-5
d_gene: -
CDR3nt: TGTGCCAGCAGTGTCCTTCAGGGGATGAGCAATCAGCCCCAGCATTTT
CDR3aa: CASSVLQGMSNQPQHF

v_gene: TRBV18
abundance: -
j_gene: TRBJ2-2
d_gene: -
CDR3nt: TGTGCCAGCTCACCATCAACACTTAAGAACACCGGGGAGCTGTTTTTT
CDR3aa: CASSPSTLKNTGELFF

v_gene: TRBV27
abundance: -
j_gene: TRBJ1-2
d_gene: -
CDR3nt: TGTGCCAGCAGTTTAAGGTCGCGGGGGTGGGGCTACACCTTC
CDR3aa: CASSLRSRGWGYTF

v_gene: TRBV9
abundance: few
j_gene: TRBJ1-1
d_gene: -
CDR3nt: TGTGCCAGCAGCGTAGATCACACTGAAGCTTTCTTT
CDR3aa: CASSVDHTEAFF

v_gene: TRBV18
abundance: -
j_gene: TRBJ2-5
d_gene: TRBD2
CDR3nt: TGTGCCAGCTCACCCCTCACCGGGAGCGGGGAACAAGAGACCCAGTACTTC
CDR3aa: CASSPLTGSGEQETQYF

v_gene: TRBV7-2
abundance: -
j_gene: TRBJ2-1
d_gene: -
CDR3nt: TGTGCCAGCACCCGGACCCGAGAGGTGTTCTTC
CDR3aa: CASTRTREVFF

v_gene: TRBV5-1
abundance: -
j_gene: TRBJ2-1
d_gene: -
CDR3nt: TGCGCCAGCAGCTTGGGGGGTAGGACCTACAATGAGCAGTTCTTC
CDR3aa: CASSLGGRTYNEQFF

v_gene: TRBV3-1/TRBV3-2
abundance: -
j_gene: TRBJ2-2
d_gene: -
CDR3nt: TGTGCCAGCAGCCGATCCACCGACGGTACCGGGGAGCTGTTTTTT
CDR3aa: CASSRSTDGTGELFF

v_gene: TRBV18
abundance: -
j_gene: TRBJ2-7
d_gene: TRBD2
CDR3nt: TGTGCCAGCTCACCACTAGCGGGAGGGCAAGGCGAGCAGTACTTC
CDR3aa: CASSPLAGGQGEQYF

v_gene: TRBV29-1
abundance: -
j_gene: TRBJ1-4
d_gene: -
CDR3nt: TGCAGCGTTGAAGATCCATTCTCAGCGGGAAAACTGTTTTTT
CDR3aa: CSVEDPFSAGKLFF

v_gene: TRBV5-4
abundance: -
j_gene: TRBJ1-1
d_gene: -
CDR3nt: TGTGCCAGCAGCTTGTTACCGGGTCTGAACACTGAAGCTTTCTTT
CDR3aa: CASSLLPGLNTEAFF

v_gene: TRBV19
abundance: -
j_gene: TRBJ2-3
d_gene: -
CDR3nt: TGTGCCAGTACCGCCCTCGGCGGTAGCACAGATACGCAGTATTTT
CDR3aa: CASTALGGSTDTQYF

v_gene: TRBV6-6
abundance: -
j_gene: TRBJ1-2
d_gene: TRBD1
CDR3nt: TGTGCCACCGGACAGGGCGACTATGGCTACACCTTC
CDR3aa: CATGQGDYGYTF

v_gene: TRBV3-1/TRBV3-2
abundance: few
j_gene: TRBJ1-3
d_gene: -
CDR3nt: TGTGCCAGCAGCCAAGCAGGGGTAGCCGGAAACACCATATATTTT
CDR3aa: CASSQAGVAGNTIYF

v_gene: TRBV7-2
abundance: once
j_gene: TRBJ2-7
d_gene: TRBD2
CDR3nt: TGTGCCAGCAGCCCATCCACCTATAGCGGGAGGGGCAACGAGCAGTACTTC
CDR3aa: CASSPSTYSGRGNEQYF

v_gene: TRBV27
abundance: -
j_gene: TRBJ2-1
d_gene: TRBD2
CDR3nt: TGTGCCAGCAGTTTATATGCCCTAGCGGGAAATGAGCAGTTCTTC
CDR3aa: CASSLYALAGNEQFF

v_gene: TRBV4-2
abundance: -
j_gene: TRBJ1-2
d_gene: TRBD1
CDR3nt: TGTGCCAGCAGCCGCCAAGGACAGGAAGAGGGCTACACCTTC
CDR3aa: CASSRQGQEEGYTF

v_gene: TRBV7-9
abundance: -
j_gene: TRBJ1-3
d_gene: -
CDR3nt: TGTGCCCAGGGGCGGGACACCTCTGGAAACACCATATATTTT
CDR3aa: CAQGRDTSGNTIYF

v_gene: TRBV5-1
abundance: -
j_gene: TRBJ1-1
d_gene: -
CDR3nt: TGCGCCAGCAGCTTGGGGCGCACTGAAGCTTTCTTT
CDR3aa: CASSLGRTEAFF

v_gene: TRBV24-1
abundance: -
j_gene: TRBJ2-1
d_gene: -
CDR3nt: TGTGCCACCAAGGGAGAGGACTGGCGGGACAATGAGCAGTTCTTC
CDR3aa: CATKGEDWRDNEQFF

v_gene: TRBV5-6
abundance: -
j_gene: TRBJ1-1
d_gene: -
CDR3nt: TGTGCCAGCAGCTTGTTTCCGAACACTGAAGCTTTCTTT
CDR3aa: CASSLFPNTEAFF

v_gene: TRBV11-2
abundance: -
j_gene: TRBJ2-2
d_gene: TRBD1
CDR3nt: TGTGCCAGCAGCCTAAGAAGGCACAGGGGGCGATCCGGGGAGCTGTTTTTT
CDR3aa: CASSLRRHRGRSGELFF

v_gene: TRBV5-1
abundance: -
j_gene: TRBJ2-3
d_gene: TRBD2
CDR3nt: TGCGCCAGCTCCCTACTAGCGGAGCCACCAGATACGCAGTATTTT
CDR3aa: CASSLLAEPPDTQYF

v_gene: TRBV9
abundance: -
j_gene: TRBJ1-1
d_gene: -
CDR3nt: TGTGCCAGCAGCCGCGGTACTGAAGCTTTCTTT
CDR3aa: CASSRGTEAFF

v_gene: TRBV12-2
abundance: -
j_gene: TRBJ2-1
d_gene: -
CDR3nt: TGTGCAAGTCGACCTGGACTAGCGGGAGTCTTAGTGGATGAGCAGTTCTTC
CDR3aa: CASRPGLAGVLVDEQFF

v_gene: TRBV5-1
abundance: once
j_gene: TRBJ2-7
d_gene: TRBD1
CDR3nt: TGCGCCAGCAGCTTAGTACAGGGGTCCTACGAGCAGTACTTC
CDR3aa: CASSLVQGSYEQYF

v_gene: TRBV2
abundance: -
j_gene: TRBJ1-1
d_gene: -
CDR3nt: TGTGCCAGCAGTGGTCAGGGCGGGAACACTGAAGCTTTCTTT
CDR3aa: CASSGQGGNTEAFF

v_gene: TRBV4-2
abundance: -
j_gene: TRBJ2-3
d_gene: -
CDR3nt: TGTGCCAGCAGCTTCCGCGGGGTGCAGGCCCGAGGGCAGTATTTT
CDR3aa: CASSFRGVQARGQYF

v_gene: TRBV11-2
abundance: -
j_gene: TRBJ1-2
d_gene: -
CDR3nt: TGTGCCAGCAGCTCCGGGGGCTATGGCTACACCTTC
CDR3aa: CASSSGGYGYTF